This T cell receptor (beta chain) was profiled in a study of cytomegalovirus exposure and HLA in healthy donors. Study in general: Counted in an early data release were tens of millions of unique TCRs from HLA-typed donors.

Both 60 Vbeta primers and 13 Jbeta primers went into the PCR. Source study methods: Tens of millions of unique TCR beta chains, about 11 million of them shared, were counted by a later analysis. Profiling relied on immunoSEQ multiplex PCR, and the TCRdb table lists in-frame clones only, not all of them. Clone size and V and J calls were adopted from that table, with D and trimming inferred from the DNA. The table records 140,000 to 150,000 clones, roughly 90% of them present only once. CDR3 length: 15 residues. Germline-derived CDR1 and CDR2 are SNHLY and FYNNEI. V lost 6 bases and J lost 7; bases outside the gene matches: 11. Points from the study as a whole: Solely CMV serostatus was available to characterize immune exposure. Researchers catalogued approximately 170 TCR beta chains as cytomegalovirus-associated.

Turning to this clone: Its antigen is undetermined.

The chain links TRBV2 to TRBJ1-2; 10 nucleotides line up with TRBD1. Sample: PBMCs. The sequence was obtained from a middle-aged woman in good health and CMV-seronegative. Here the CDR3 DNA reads TGTGCCAGCAGCGAACAGGGACAGGGGTCGCGTGGCTACACCTTC. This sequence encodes CASSEQGQGSRGYTF.